This passage covers 19 T cell receptor beta chains from one sample sequenced in a study of spatial heterogeneity in lung cancer. Time point described: sample taken at primary tumor resection. Frozen PBMC, nontumor lung or tumor provided whole RNA, which was sequenced unsorted. A single record per CDR3 protein comes from TCRdb applying MiXCR to the 5' RACE reads. Of roughly 40,000 distinct CDR3 sequences in the sample, about 6.7% are singletons; the top ten hold about two fifths. This material consisted of PBMCs, taken at surgery. The receptors stem from a female donor with early-stage non-small cell lung cancer.

The chain carries TRBV20-1 and TRBJ1-6; a weak D match, TRBD1 (6 bases). V dropped 0 bases and J dropped 7 bases, with 13 bases sitting between them. The germline V gene encodes CDR1 DFQATT and CDR2 SNEGSKA (reference sequence). The CDR3 sequence is 15 residues long. CDR3 DNA sequence: TGCAGTGCTAGAGATTGGACAGAGGAGAATTCACCCCTCCACTTT. It translates to CSARDWTEENSPLHF.

The sample holds a few counts of this clonotype. The genes are TRBV20-1 and TRBJ2-3; 8 positions match TRBD1. CDR1 is DFQATT and CDR2 is SNEGSKA in the germline V gene (reference sequence). This CDR3 comprises 14 residues. V lost 6 bases, J lost 4 bases, and 9 bases stayed unmatched. The CDR3 loop is CSAAPGQVPDTQYF. The CDR3 DNA follows: TGCAGTGCCGCCCCGGGACAGGTCCCAGATACGCAGTATTTT.

The rearrangement joins TRBV7-9 to TRBJ2-1; no reliable D call. V lost 5 bases and J lost 5, with 7 bases in between. Per the germline V gene, CDR1 is SEHNR and CDR2 is FQNEAQ (reference sequence). There are 12 residues in the CDR3. CDR3 sequence reads: CASSRPHNEQFF. CDR3 in DNA: TGTGCCAGCAGCCGTCCCCACAATGAGCAGTTCTTC.

At least ten counts were recorded for this clonotype. CDR3 protein: CASSSHVGFTDTQYF. CDR3 DNA sequence: TGTGCCAGCAGCTCCCACGTCGGCTTCACAGATACGCAGTATTTT. The chain is built from TRBV7-9 and TRBJ2-3; D is unresolved. V lost 4 bases and J lost 2, with 13 bases in between. The CDR3 length is 15 residues. Germline CDR1 is SEHNR and CDR2 is FQNEAQ (reference sequence).

The sample holds many counts of this clonotype. The chain links TRBV30 to TRBJ1-5; D remains unclear. This CDR3 is built from 13 residues. The V and J ends lost 1 base and 5 bases respectively, with 9 bases between them. Germline V CDR1 and CDR2: GTSNPN, SVGIG (reference sequence). The CDR3 DNA sequence: TGTGCCTGGAGTGACGACGGAGATCAGCCCCAGCATTTT. Translated, it gives CAWSDDGDQPQHF.

This clonotype was counted many times. The V and J genes are TRBV9 and TRBJ2-7, with D perhaps matching TRBD1 or TRBD2 (5 bases each). Trimming removed 7 bases from V and 4 bases from J, with 18 bases in between. The germline V gene has CDR1 SGDLS and CDR2 YYNGEE. This CDR3 is 14 amino acids long. The CDR3 protein is CASGIPGPRYEQYF. For the CDR3, the DNA is TGTGCCAGCGGAATCCCGGGGCCTCGGTACGAGCAGTACTTC.

The chain has TRBV15 and TRBJ2-7, with a tentative D call TRBD1 (6 bases). Germline V gene lookup returns CDR1 LNHNV and CDR2 YYDKDF (reference sequence). The CDR3 totals 16 residues. The germline V and J ends were trimmed by 4 bases and 2 bases, with 18 bases remaining between them. The CDR3 nucleotides are TGTGCCACCAGCACCCCGTGGCAGGGGTCCGCCTACGAGCAGTACTTC. Protein sequence: CATSTPWQGSAYEQYF.

This clonotype showed up many times. The rearrangement joins TRBV12-3 or TRBV12-4 to TRBJ1-5; maybe TRBD1 (5 bases). Trimming removed 2 bases from V and 0 bases from J, with 14 bases in between. There are 17 residues in the CDR3. In nucleotides, the CDR3 is TGTGCCAGCAGTTTAAGGCTATGGGGGGATAGCAATCAGCCCCAGCATTTT. Translated, it gives CASSLRLWGDSNQPQHF.

This clonotype was counted at least ten times. This chain links TRBV15 with TRBJ1-4; no reliable D call. V gave up 0 bases and J gave up 8 bases, with 13 bases separating them. Germline V gene lookup returns CDR1 LNHNV and CDR2 YYDKDF (reference sequence). The CDR3 has 15 amino acids. CDR3 coding DNA: TGTGCCACCAGCAGAGATAGCCAAGGCGGAGAAAAACTGTTTTTT. Protein product: CATSRDSQGGEKLFF.

This clonotype was counted many times. The rearrangement uses TRBV20-1 and TRBJ1-6, with a weak D call TRBD1 (5 bases). There are 15 residues in the CDR3. Germline CDR1 DFQATT, CDR2 SNEGSKA (reference sequence). V gave up 0 bases and J gave up 7 bases, with 13 bases separating them. CDR3 bases: TGCAGTGCTAGAGATTCAGGGTATATGAATTCACCCCTCCACTTT. Translated, it gives CSARDSGYMNSPLHF.

This clonotype was counted a few times. The chain carries TRBV10-3 and TRBJ2-7; 8 positions match TRBD1. Germline CDR1 reads ENHRY; CDR2 reads SYGVKD. The length of the CDR3 is 13 residues. J was trimmed by 8 bases and V by 9 bases; bases with no gene match: 12. The CDR3 protein is CAIRETGVPQQYF. DNA for the CDR3: TGTGCCATTAGGGAGACAGGGGTCCCCCAGCAGTACTTC.

The chain couples TRBV6-6 to TRBJ2-7; a weak D match, TRBD2 (5 bases). CDR1 MNHNY and CDR2 SVGAGI come from the germline V gene (reference sequence). The V end lost 6 bases, the J end lost 1 base, and 13 bases lay between the germline ends. There are 14 residues in the CDR3. CDR3 coding DNA: TGTGCCAGCAGACTAGAGCGGCGGTCCTACGAGCAGTACTTC. This encodes CASRLERRSYEQYF.

The gene calls are TRBV6-2 or TRBV6-3 and TRBJ1-5; the D is unclear. CDR1 and CDR2 (germline): MNHEY, SVGEGT. The CDR3 sequence is 15 residues long. Trimming shortened V by 7 bases and J by 1 base, and 14 bases separated the two germline ends. The CDR3 here is CASTRVGMSNQPQHF. DNA of the CDR3: TGTGCCAGCACTAGGGTGGGGATGAGCAATCAGCCCCAGCATTTT.

This clonotype was seen only a few times. V usage is TRBV15 and J usage is TRBJ2-1; 9 bases fit TRBD2. Trimming took 5 bases from V and 0 from J; bases not matched to a gene: 8. The CDR3 extends over 17 amino acids. The germline V gene encodes CDR1 LNHNV and CDR2 YYDKDF (reference sequence). The CDR3 DNA sequence: TGTGCCACCAGCTCCCCAGCGGGGGGAATCTCCTACAATGAGCAGTTCTTC. Amino acid sequence: CATSSPAGGISYNEQFF.

This clonotype has more than one count but fewer than ten. The chain couples TRBV5-1 to TRBJ2-7; the match to TRBD2 covers 10 bases. Germline values: CDR1 SGHRS, CDR2 YFSETQ. V shed 4 bases and J 3 bases; nucleotides not matched to a gene: 10. The length of the CDR3 is 16 residues. Written as DNA, the CDR3 is TGCGCCAGCAGCCCCGTGGGTAGCGGGGGGTTCTACGAGCAGTACTTC. Amino acids: CASSPVGSGGFYEQYF.

This chain uses TRBV7-9 with TRBJ2-7; D might be TRBD2 (5 bases). V was shortened by 2 bases and J by 7 bases, with 12 bases between the two germline ends. CDR1 is SEHNR, CDR2 FQNEAQ, per germline (reference sequence). The CDR3 is made up of 13 amino acids. The DNA for the CDR3 is TGTGCCAGCAGCTTATATCTGGGGAGTGAGCAGTACTTC. This encodes CASSLYLGSEQYF.

This clonotype showed up many times. The genes are TRBV20-1 and TRBJ2-7; the D gene is possibly TRBD1 (6 bases). Per the germline V gene, CDR1 is DFQATT and CDR2 is SNEGSKA (reference sequence). The CDR3 has 13 amino acids. Trimming removed 2 bases from V and 6 bases from J, with 14 bases in between. The CDR3 here is CSARHQGIAEQYF. In DNA, the CDR3 is TGCAGTGCTAGACATCAGGGGATTGCCGAGCAGTACTTC.

This clonotype has just one count. A read error is possible here, since a much larger clone lies one base away. The chain recombines TRBV2 with TRBJ2-2; TRBD1 matches at 8 bases. The CDR3 runs 19 residues. After removal of 6 bases from V and 0 bases from J, the junction contained 15 bases not matched to a gene. CDR1 is SNHLY, CDR2 FYNNEI, per germline. CDR3 in DNA: TGTGCCAGCAGATACGGACAGGGCCTCGCCTCCTCGAACACCGGGGAGCTGTTTTTT. This sequence encodes CASRYGQGLASSNTGELFF.

This clonotype was recorded at least ten times. The genes are TRBV19 and TRBJ2-3; possibly TRBD1 for D (6 bases). Germline CDR1 reads LNHDA; CDR2 reads SQIVND (reference sequence). This CDR3 has 14 residues. Trimming cost V 4 bases and J 2 bases, with 10 bases left between them. The CDR3 loop reads CASSTRTATDTQYF. In DNA, the CDR3 is TGTGCCAGTAGTACCCGGACAGCCACAGATACGCAGTATTTT.